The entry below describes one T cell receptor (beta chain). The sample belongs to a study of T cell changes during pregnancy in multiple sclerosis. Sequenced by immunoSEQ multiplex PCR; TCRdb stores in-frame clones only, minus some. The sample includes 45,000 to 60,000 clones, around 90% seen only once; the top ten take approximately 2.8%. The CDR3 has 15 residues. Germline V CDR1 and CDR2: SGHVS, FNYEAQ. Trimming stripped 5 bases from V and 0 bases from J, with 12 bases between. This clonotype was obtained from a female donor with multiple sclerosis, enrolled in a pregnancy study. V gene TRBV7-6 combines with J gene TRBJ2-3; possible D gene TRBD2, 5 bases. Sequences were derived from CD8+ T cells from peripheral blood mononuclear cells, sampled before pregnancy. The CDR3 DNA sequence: TGTGCCAGCAGCCCCTTCTCGGGGAGCACAGATACGCAGTATTTT. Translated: CASSPFSGSTDTQYF.